Sequencing of this TCR beta chain was carried out in a study of human T cells and chemical hapten exposure. Broader study findings: Expanded TCR counts at PT1 went up together with patch test score, a positive correlation.

Time point indicated: patch test 2, 6 weeks after DPC sensitization. Treatment reported: therapeutic diphenylcyclopropenone sensitization with weekly scalp DPC. Unfractionated whole blood yielded the extracted total RNA. The CDR3 has 14 residues. Germline CDR1 and CDR2: SEHNR and FQNEAQ (reference sequence). Trimming took 3 bases from V and 6 from J, leaving 14 bases between them. This clonotype was detected ten times or more. What it binds is unknown. Library preparation tagged each individual cDNA molecule with a unique molecular identifier. In TCRdb, the RACE reads were re-called with MiXCR into one record per CDR3 protein. This sample has about 350,000 distinct CDR3 sequences, with about 6.3% found just once.

The V gene is TRBV7-9, the J gene TRBJ1-2; D gene unclear. The sample was whole blood, taken in connection with sensitization to the hapten diphenylcyclopropenone (DPC). The source of this sequence is a woman in her late teens or twenties with alopecia areata. Some clones in this sample may be carry-over from other donors' samples. The CDR3 loop reads CASSFSTGTDGYTF. The CDR3 DNA sequence: TGTGCCAGCAGCTTCAGTACGGGTACCGATGGCTACACCTTC.